A single sample gave rise to the 12 T cell receptor beta chains below, sequenced in a study of cytomegalovirus exposure and HLA in healthy donors. Data came from immunoSEQ multiplex PCR; TCRdb stores just in-frame clones and leaves some out. The sample contains roughly 130,000 clones, roughly 90% of which appear only once. What was sequenced was PBMCs. These receptors originate from a man aged 30 to 39 in good health and CMV-seronegative.

The CDR3 bases are TGTGCCAGTAGTATTAGTGGGAGCTCCTACAATGAGCAGTTCTTC. Translation gives CASSISGSSYNEQFF. The chain couples TRBV19 to TRBJ2-1, with a tentative D call TRBD2 (5 bases). V was trimmed by 3 bases and J by 0 bases, leaving 9 bases between them. The length of the CDR3 is 15 residues. Germline CDR1 and CDR2: LNHDA and SQIVND (reference sequence). The full variable domain, rest sourced from reference TRBV19 and TRBJ2-1, is DGGITQSPKYLFRKEGQNVTLSCEQNLNHDAMYWYRQDPGQGLRLIYYSQIVNDFQKGDIAEGYSVSREKKESFPLTVTSAQKNPTAFYLCASSISGSSYNEQFFGPGTRLTVL.

This chain links TRBV14 with TRBJ1-5; maybe TRBD1 (6 bases). V lost 1 base to trimming and J lost 5 bases, with 18 bases between them. The length of the CDR3 is 17 residues. Germline V gives CDR1 SGHDN, CDR2 FVKESK. CDR3 DNA: TGTGCCAGCAGCCAAGTTGCGGGGGGCCACTCCCATCAGCCCCAGCATTTT. It yields the protein CASSQVAGGHSHQPQHF.

The rearrangement joins TRBV9 to TRBJ2-3; possibly TRBD1 for D (5 bases). With 5 bases removed from V and 2 bases from J, the gap between germline ends came to 9 bases. Germline values: CDR1 SGDLS, CDR2 YYNGEE. The CDR3 is made up of 13 amino acids. Here the CDR3 DNA reads TGTGCCAGCAGTAGGGGCCCCACAGATACGCAGTATTTT. Amino acids: CASSRGPTDTQYF. Full variable domain (outside the CDR3, taken from reference TRBV9 and TRBJ2-3): DSGVTQTPKHLITATGQRVTLRCSPRSGDLSVYWYQQSLDQGLQFLIQYYNGEERAKGNILERFSAQQFPDLHSELNLSSLELGDSALYFCASSRGPTDTQYFGPGTRLTVL.

V usage is TRBV27 and J usage is TRBJ1-5; D is perhaps TRBD1 (5 bases). This CDR3 comprises 17 residues. Germline CDR1 is MNHEY and CDR2 is SMNVEV (reference sequence). The V end was cut by 3 bases, the J end by 1 base, with 16 bases between. CDR3 residues: CASSFTVNGGSNQPQHF. The CDR3 DNA sequence: TGTGCCAGCAGTTTTACCGTTAATGGGGGGAGCAATCAGCCCCAGCATTTT.

This rearrangement joins TRBV2 to TRBJ2-5; D possibly corresponds to TRBD1 (6 bases). The ends were cut back, 7 bases at V and 5 bases at J, with 17 bases in the middle. The CDR3 sequence is 14 residues long. Germline CDR1 is SNHLY and CDR2 is FYNNEI. CDR3 amino acids: CASTTGSGEETQYF. The CDR3 DNA reads as TGTGCCAGCACCACCGGGTCAGGGGAGGAGACCCAGTACTTC.

This clone was seen a few times. V gene TRBV19 combines with J gene TRBJ1-6; the match to TRBD1 covers 11 bases. CDR1 is LNHDA and CDR2 is SQIVND in the germline V gene (reference sequence). After removal of 6 bases from V and 11 bases from J, the junction contained 15 bases not matched to a gene. The length of the CDR3 is 17 residues. The CDR3 region has the DNA TGTGCCAGTAGACCGTTAGGGACAGGGGGTCGGTATGCACCCCTCCACTTT. Encoded protein: CASRPLGTGGRYAPLHF.

The chain uses TRBV7-8 and TRBJ1-3; TRBD1 aligns across 7 bases. The germline gives CDR1 SGHVS, CDR2 FQNEAQ. The CDR3 has 14 residues. Losses at the gene ends were 3 bases for V and 3 bases for J; bases not matched to a gene: 2. CDR3 loop: CASSLRGLGNTIYF. The CDR3 DNA reads as TGTGCCAGCAGCTTGAGGGGGCTTGGAAACACCATATATTTT. Drawing the rest from reference TRBV7-8 and TRBJ1-3, the complete variable domain is GAGVSQSPRYKVAKRGQDVALRCDPISGHVSLFWYQQALGQGPEFLTYFQNEAQLDKSGLPSDRFFAERPEGSVSTLKIQRTQQEDSAVYLCASSLRGLGNTIYFGEGSWLTVV.

V and J are TRBV11-2 and TRBJ2-3; no firm D call. There are 16 residues in the CDR3. The V and J ends lost 5 bases and 0 bases respectively, with 15 bases between them. The germline V gene has CDR1 SGHAT and CDR2 FQNNGV. The CDR3 nucleotides are TGTGCCAGCAGCCATTTACTGACAATGAGCACAGATACGCAGTATTTT. Translating gives CASSHLLTMSTDTQYF.

CDR3 DNA: TGTGCCAGCTCACCACCGGGCGTACAGCTCAATCAGCCCCAGCATTTT. Translation gives CASSPPGVQLNQPQHF. The rearrangement uses TRBV18 and TRBJ1-5; D not certain. Looked up from germline, CDR1 is KGHSH and CDR2 is LQKENI. This CDR3 is 16 amino acids long. V was cut by 0 bases and J by 3 bases, with 12 bases left in between.

The V call is TRBV7-9, the J call TRBJ1-5; 9 nucleotides agree with TRBD1. This CDR3 is built from 14 residues. CDR1 and CDR2 from the germline V gene are SEHNR and FQNEAQ (reference sequence). With V trimmed by 5 bases and J by 5 bases, 4 bases remained unmatched. The CDR3 region has the DNA TGTGCCAGCAGCATCACAGGGGGCCATCAGCCCCAGCATTTT. Protein sequence: CASSITGGHQPQHF.

The chain recombines TRBV18 with TRBJ1-1; no firm D call. CDR3 length: 13 amino acids. Germline loops: CDR1 KGHSH, CDR2 LQKENI. Trimming left V 6 bases short and J 3 bases short, with 11 bases between. CDR3 bases: TGTGCCAGCTCGAGGTCTACGGACACTGAAGCTTTCTTT. This codes for CASSRSTDTEAFF.

The genes are TRBV6-5 and TRBJ1-1, with 9 bases identical to TRBD1. Per the germline V gene, CDR1 is MNHEY and CDR2 is SVGAGI. Germline trimming cut 8 bases from V and 9 bases from J; bases unmatched to any gene: 7. This CDR3 contains 12 residues. CDR3 loop: CASGKGQGKAFF. In nucleotides, the CDR3 is TGTGCCAGCGGGAAAGGACAGGGGAAAGCTTTCTTT.